This T cell receptor beta chain was captured by sequencing in a study of shared clonotypes between healthy human individuals. V was trimmed by 2 bases and J by 1 base, leaving 9 bases between them. This CDR3 region has 14 residues. CDR1 and CDR2 (germline): MNHEY, SMNVEV (reference sequence). Profiling relied on immunoSEQ multiplex PCR, and the TCRdb table lists in-frame clones only, not all of them. The repertoire has around 550,000 clones, approximately 96% of them found once; the top ten carry over 0.09%. CD45RO-negative CD8 cells positively selected for CCR7 made up the naive population, which excluded terminally differentiated effector memory CD45RA+ cells.

This sequence originates from a woman in her 30s in good health. Sequencing used naive CD8+ T cells sorted from blood. V gene TRBV27 combines with J gene TRBJ2-7; no clear D gene. Written as DNA, the CDR3 is TGTGCCAGCAGTTTAGATGGCCGATCCTACGAGCAGTACTTC. Its protein product is CASSLDGRSYEQYF.